The TCR beta chain under discussion was sequenced for a study of pediatric ulcerative colitis. Notes on the study in general: Total lymphocyte DNA, not sorted subsets, was the template.

Each sample received Survey-level depth of up to 500,000 reads. The protocol was immunoSEQ multiplex PCR, while the TCRdb copy is restricted to in-frame clones and leaves out a portion. Found here are 4,500 to 6,500 clones, over 85% of them singletons; the top ten hold around 2%. Trimming removed 5 bases from V and 7 bases from J, with 11 bases in between. Germline V gene data show CDR1 as SGHVS and CDR2 as FNYEAQ. CDR3 length equals 12 residues. As to this clone: The antigen remains unidentified.

The clonotype comes from a girl under 18 who was a control in a study of pediatric ulcerative colitis. V is TRBV7-6 and J is TRBJ2-5; either TRBD1 or TRBD2 may supply D (6 bases each). Input material: blood. CDR3 DNA: TGTGCCAGCAGCCCCGGAGGGGGGACCCAGTACTTC. Amino acid sequence: CASSPGGGTQYF.